These 26 T cell receptor beta chains share one sample of origin, sequenced in a study of T cell responses to AZD1222 COVID-19 vaccine. TCRdb's table, derived via immunoSEQ multiplex PCR, lists solely in-frame clones and lacks some. The sample has over 120,000 clones; roughly nine tenths are singletons. The source was peripheral blood, collected 28 days after the second AZD1222 dose. Source of these receptors: an adult who received the AZD1222 COVID-19 vaccine.

As for this clone: The junction and the germline gene differ at one end; a read error may be behind it. The genes are TRBV7-8 and TRBJ2-2; 9 bases map to TRBD1. Germline values: CDR1 SGHVS, CDR2 FQNEAQ. The CDR3 is 11 residues long. DNA of the CDR3: TGCTCGACAGGGGGAGTCGGGGAGCTGTTTTTT. Translated: CSTGGVGELFF.

The rearrangement joins TRBV24-1 to TRBJ1-4; weak D call: TRBD1 (5 bases). The CDR3 consists of 15 residues. The V and J ends lost 6 bases and 4 bases respectively, with 14 bases between them. The germline CDR1 and CDR2 sequences are KGHDR and SFDVKD. CDR3 DNA: TGTGCCACCAGTCCCCGACAGAGTTATAATGAAAAACTGTTTTTT. Protein product: CATSPRQSYNEKLFF.

CDR3 region: CAWSDGGRVEQYF. Written as DNA, the CDR3 is TGTGCCTGGAGTGATGGCGGGAGGGTCGAGCAGTACTTC. The rearrangement joins TRBV30 to TRBJ2-7; TRBD2 matches 9 bases. Germline CDR1 GTSNPN, CDR2 SVGIG (reference sequence). The junction had 4 bases not matched to a gene; V was cut back by 1 base and J by 6 bases. The CDR3 covers 13 residues.

This chain links TRBV4-2 with TRBJ2-4; 7 nucleotides align to TRBD1. The V segment lost 5 bases and the J segment 0 bases; nucleotides outside the gene matches: 7. Per germline, CDR1 LGHNA and CDR2 YNFKEQ. The CDR3 runs to 16 residues. The CDR3 nucleotides read TGTGCCAGCAGCACTGGGACAGACATAGCCAAAAACATTCAGTACTTC. It codes for CASSTGTDIAKNIQYF.

The CDR3, as DNA: TGTGCCTGGACCCTGACTAGCCACCAAGAGACCCAGTACTTC. It translates to CAWTLTSHQETQYF. The V gene is TRBV30, the J gene TRBJ2-5; 7 bases line up with TRBD2. CDR3 length equals 14 residues. Unmatched junction bases numbered 5, after V lost 4 bases and J lost 0 bases. The germline CDR1 and CDR2 sequences are GTSNPN and SVGIG (reference sequence).

The chain combines TRBV7-9 with TRBJ2-4; TRBD1 aligns across 8 bases. The germline V gene encodes CDR1 SEHNR and CDR2 FQNEAQ (reference sequence). CDR3 length: 16 amino acids. V was pared by 5 bases and J by 1 base, with 7 bases of the junction left unmatched. The CDR3 nucleotides read TGTGCCAGCAGCCACAGGGGGACGGGGGCCAAAAACATTCAGTACTTC. It is translated as CASSHRGTGAKNIQYF.

Notes on this clone: Distinct nucleotide sequences in the sample also encode this CDR3. The J gene is TRBJ2-7, the V gene TRBV18, with TRBD2 identical over 8 bases. Trimming took 2 bases from V and 4 from J; bases not matched to a gene: 1. This CDR3 is built from 13 residues. Germline V gene lookup returns CDR1 KGHSH and CDR2 LQKENI. The CDR3, as DNA: TGTGCCAGCTCACCAGGCGGGAGGTACGAGCAGTACTTC. This gives the protein CASSPGGRYEQYF.

V is TRBV11-2 and J is TRBJ2-1; no firm D call. There are 12 residues in the CDR3. From germline, CDR1 is SGHAT and CDR2 FQNNGV. Trimming took 1 base from V and 10 from J, leaving 8 bases between them. CDR3 nucleotide sequence: TGTGCCAGCAGCTTAGCTGGAAACGAGCAGTTCTTC. As protein: CASSLAGNEQFF.

The chain has TRBV15 and TRBJ2-7; tentative D call: TRBD2 (5 bases). This CDR3 region has 14 residues. Germline-derived CDR1 and CDR2 are LNHNV and YYDKDF (reference sequence). Between the trimmed V and J ends, which lost 4 bases and 5 bases, there was a span of 15 bases. CDR3 coding DNA: TGTGCCACCAGCATCAGGACTTCCCCTCACGAGCAGTACTTC. Translating gives CATSIRTSPHEQYF.

The CDR3 DNA reads TGTGCCAGTAGTATCAGAGCGGACGGGTCTAGCTCCTACGAGCAGTACTTC. It translates to CASSIRADGSSSYEQYF. The rearrangement uses TRBV19 and TRBJ2-7, with a weak D call TRBD2 (5 bases). Trimming shortened V by 3 bases and J by 0 bases, and 18 bases separated the two germline ends. The germline CDR1 and CDR2 sequences are LNHDA and SQIVND (reference sequence). The CDR3 length is 17 residues.

The chain combines TRBV28 with TRBJ1-2, with D unclear. The CDR3 length is 12 residues. Germline CDR1 is MDHEN and CDR2 is SYDVKM. V lost 5 bases, J lost 9 bases, and 13 bases lay in between. CDR3 DNA sequence: TGTGCCAGCAGTCTGGGGAGCGAGAGCTACACCTTC. It codes for CASSLGSESYTF.

This sequence joins TRBV5-4 and TRBJ1-1; D gene ambiguous. Germline CDR1 and CDR2: SGHNT and YYREEE (reference sequence). Trimming cost V 2 bases and J 8 bases, with 10 bases left between them. The CDR3 length is 12 residues. The CDR3 loop is CASSFLRGEAFF. In nucleotides, the CDR3 is TGTGCCAGCAGCTTTCTACGAGGAGAAGCTTTCTTT.

V is TRBV2 and J is TRBJ2-3; TRBD2 agrees at 11 bases. The CDR3 totals 22 residues. In germline, CDR1 is SNHLY, CDR2 FYNNEI. The J segment lost 2 bases and the V segment lost 3 bases, leaving 22 bases of the junction unmatched. The CDR3 here is CASSDPLRNSGRASFYTDTQYF. CDR3 nucleotide sequence: TGTGCCAGCAGTGACCCTCTTCGAAATAGCGGGAGGGCCTCCTTCTACACAGATACGCAGTATTTT.

This clone was found once. The CDR3 region is CATSGASNQPQHF. CDR3 in DNA: TGTGCCACCAGTGGGGCAAGCAATCAGCCCCAGCATTTT. The rearrangement joins TRBV24-1 to TRBJ1-5, with D uncertain. The CDR3 totals 13 residues. The V and J ends lost 5 bases and 1 base respectively, with 5 bases between them. The germline CDR1 and CDR2 sequences are KGHDR and SFDVKD.

The chain joins TRBV15 to TRBJ2-3; 9 nucleotides line up with TRBD2. This CDR3 is built from 17 residues. CDR1 and CDR2 (germline): LNHNV, YYDKDF (reference sequence). V lost 5 bases and J lost 6; bases outside the gene matches: 15. CDR3 nucleotides: TGTGCCACCAGCCCGGGGGCGGGAGGGTATATGAGGGATACGCAGTATTTT. The encoded protein is CATSPGAGGYMRDTQYF.

In its sample, this clone was seen once. The chain couples TRBV7-6 to TRBJ1-6; 9 bases are a match to TRBD1. V was pared by 5 bases and J by 9 bases, with 8 bases of the junction left unmatched. The CDR3 contains 15 residues. Germline CDR1 reads SGHVS; CDR2 reads FNYEAQ. The CDR3: CASSLGQGGRSPLHF. The CDR3 DNA reads as TGTGCCAGCAGCCTGGGACAGGGTGGTCGTTCACCCCTCCACTTT.

This chain connects TRBV6-1 to TRBJ1-2; 8 positions match TRBD1. Losses at the gene ends were 3 bases for V and 7 bases for J; bases not matched to a gene: 10. Germline CDR1 MNHNS, CDR2 SASEGT. This CDR3 comprises 15 residues. The CDR3 DNA reads TGTGCCAGCAGTGATCTCGGACAGGGTGGCGGTGGCTACACCTTC. This encodes CASSDLGQGGGGYTF.

V is TRBV7-9 and J is TRBJ2-2; D not certain. The CDR3 loop spans 15 amino acids. Trimming removed 0 bases at V and 3 bases at J, with 8 bases between. CDR1 and CDR2 from the germline V gene are SEHNR and FQNEAQ (reference sequence). CDR3 region: CASSLALADTGELFF. The CDR3 nucleotides read TGTGCCAGCAGCTTAGCGTTGGCCGACACCGGGGAGCTGTTTTTT.

CDR3 bases: TGCGCCAGCAGGTGGGACAGGGGAGAGTGGGCAGATACGCAGTATTTT. Protein: CASRWDRGEWADTQYF. The chain links TRBV10-1 to TRBJ2-3; 10 nucleotides match TRBD1. The V gene's germline CDR1 is WNHNN and CDR2 SYGVQD (reference sequence). With V trimmed by 6 bases and J by 4 bases, 10 bases remained unmatched. The CDR3 sequence is 16 residues long.

The genes are TRBV24-1 and TRBJ1-5; TRBD1 matches at 7 bases. With 12 bases clipped from V and 6 bases from J, the junction kept 19 bases outside the gene matches. Germline assignment: CDR1 KGHDR and CDR2 SFDVKD. The CDR3 totals 16 residues. DNA for the CDR3: TGTGCCCTTAGAGAGGGGGCCCCGCCTCAGCCTCAGCCCCAGCATTTT. It codes for CALREGAPPQPQPQHF.

This chain connects TRBV3-1 (or the pseudogene TRBV3-2) to TRBJ2-7; D is ambiguous. This CDR3 comprises 14 residues. Germline V CDR1 and CDR2: LGHDT, YNNKEL (reference sequence). V was clipped by 4 bases and J by 3 bases, with 13 bases between them. CDR3 DNA: TGTGCCAGCAGCCGTCTAAGAAGGTTCTACGAGCAGTACTTC. Encoded protein: CASSRLRRFYEQYF.

This rearrangement joins TRBV4-3 to TRBJ1-2; TRBD1 matches 8 bases. Germline V gives CDR1 LGHNA, CDR2 YSLEER. The CDR3 runs to 13 residues. V lost 4 bases and J lost 5; bases outside the gene matches: 3. The DNA for the CDR3 is TGCGCCAGCAGCCCGACAGGGGAATATGGCTACACCTTC. This translates into CASSPTGEYGYTF.

This clone appeared a single time. The V and J genes are TRBV7-2 and TRBJ1-6; unclear D gene. Germline V gene lookup returns CDR1 SGHTA and CDR2 FQGNSA. V gave up 1 base and J gave up 9 bases, with 13 bases separating them. This CDR3 contains 15 residues. The chain's CDR3 is CASSLVGGMASPLHF. For the CDR3, the DNA is TGTGCCAGCAGCTTAGTCGGAGGGATGGCTTCACCCCTCCACTTT. Using reference TRBV7-2 and TRBJ1-6 for the parts outside the CDR3, the full variable domain is GAGVSQSPSNKVTEKGKDVELRCDPISGHTALYWYRQSLGQGLEFLIYFQGNSAPDKSGLPSDRFSAERTGGSVSTLTIQRTQQEDSAVYLCASSLVGGMASPLHFGNGTRLTVT.

The chain recombines TRBV7-2 with TRBJ1-2; TRBD1 is a possible D gene (6 bases). Germline assignment: CDR1 SGHTA and CDR2 FQGNSA. The CDR3 runs to 15 residues. Trimming cost V 5 bases and J 0 bases, with 13 bases left between them. The CDR3 region has the DNA TGTGCCAGCAGCCTCATGGGGGCAGCTAACTATGGCTACACCTTC. Amino acid sequence: CASSLMGAANYGYTF.

This chain uses TRBV28 with TRBJ2-7; D might be TRBD2 (6 bases). Trimming left V 4 bases short and J 0 bases short, with 13 bases between. The CDR3 length is 15 residues. Germline V lookup: CDR1 MDHEN, CDR2 SYDVKM. CDR3 sequence (DNA): TGTGCCAGCAGTTCCGGGACTTTGATCTCCTACGAGCAGTACTTC. Translating gives CASSSGTLISYEQYF. The full variable domain, in which reference TRBV28 and TRBJ2-7 provide the parts outside the CDR3, is DVKVTQSSRYLVKRTGEKVFLECVQDMDHENMFWYRQDPGLGLRLIYFSYDVKMKEKGDIPEGYSVSREKKERFSLILESASTNQTSMYLCASSSGTLISYEQYFGPGTRLTVT.

The chain is built from TRBV27 and TRBJ1-1, with 9 bases identical to TRBD1. CDR1 MNHEY and CDR2 SMNVEV come from the germline V gene (reference sequence). V dropped 5 bases and J dropped 5; count of bases not matched to a gene: 9. There are 15 residues in the CDR3. CDR3 loop: CASSPAGTGTTEAFF. CDR3 bases: TGTGCCAGCAGTCCCGCCGGGACAGGGACTACTGAAGCTTTCTTT.